This is a list of T cell receptor beta chains from one sample in a study of graft-versus-host responses after intestinal transplantation. Method: immunoSEQ multiplex PCR; TCRdb's copy keeps in-frame clones and lacks some. This table has 50,000 or so clones, just under 95% appearing once. Specimen: PBMCs, collected around 27 months after a first intestinal transplant, on the day of a second. All receptors come from a human patient who received an intestinal transplant, so some T cells may come from the graft donor. The CDR3 runs from the conserved cysteine through the conserved F or W. The D gene is left open where the match is weak. Clone size is shown for a subset of rows, as once, few, many or a class of expanded clone.

v_gene	abundance	d_gene	j_gene	CDR3aa	CDR3nt
TRBV7-2	-	-	TRBJ2-1	CASTFFNEQFF	TGTGCCAGCACTTTTTTTAATGAGCAGTTCTTC
TRBV30	-	-	TRBJ1-3	CAWSLGVSSGNTIYF	TGTGCCTGGAGCCTAGGGGTGAGCTCTGGAAACACCATATATTTT
TRBV7-9	once	-	TRBJ2-7	CASSSSSGGEQYF	TGTGCCAGCAGCTCCAGTTCGGGCGGCGAGCAGTACTTC
TRBV13	-	-	TRBJ1-1	CASSLTENTEAFF	TGTGCCAGCAGCTTGACAGAGAACACTGAAGCTTTCTTT
TRBV10-3	-	TRBD2	TRBJ2-3	CAITGGLAVDTQYF	TGTGCCATCACGGGGGGACTAGCGGTAGATACGCAGTATTTT
TRBV6-1	few	TRBD2	TRBJ2-1	CASTLAGEVGEQFF	TGTGCCAGCACTCTAGCGGGAGAGGTAGGAGAGCAGTTCTTC
TRBV7-6	-	TRBD2	TRBJ2-1	CASRARLAGGQGEQFF	TGTGCCAGCAGGGCCAGACTAGCGGGAGGTCAAGGTGAGCAGTTCTTC
TRBV28	-	-	TRBJ1-1	CASSTSEFGASTEAFF	TGTGCCAGCAGTACGAGCGAATTTGGCGCGTCAACTGAAGCTTTCTTT
TRBV2	-	-	TRBJ2-5	CASSEGVGKKGETQYF	TGTGCCAGCAGTGAGGGGGTGGGCAAAAAGGGGGAGACCCAGTACTTC
TRBV6-1	-	TRBD1	TRBJ2-7	CAGEATGGPAYEQYF	TGTGCCGGCGAAGCGACAGGGGGCCCCGCCTACGAGCAGTACTTC
TRBV11-3	-	TRBD1	TRBJ2-1	CASSPSQGARGNEQFF	TGTGCCAGCAGCCCATCACAGGGGGCGAGGGGCAATGAGCAGTTCTTC
TRBV5-1	few	-	TRBJ1-6	CASRIQSSYNSPLHF	TGCGCCAGCAGAATTCAGAGCTCCTATAATTCACCCCTCCACTTT
TRBV29-1	-	-	TRBJ1-1	CSVENTEGTEAFF	TGCAGCGTTGAAAACACCGAAGGGACTGAAGCTTTCTTT
TRBV7-8	-	-	TRBJ1-5	CASSLYQNRLYSNQPQHF	TGTGCCAGCAGCTTATACCAAAACCGACTTTATAGCAATCAGCCCCAGCATTTT
TRBV15	-	TRBD2	TRBJ2-5	CATSRDVTSGRAGVRKTQYF	TGTGCCACCAGCAGAGATGTCACTAGCGGGAGGGCTGGGGTTAGGAAGACCCAGTACTTC
TRBV12-5	-	-	TRBJ1-5	CASGLGDQPQHF	TGTGCTAGTGGTTTGGGAGATCAGCCCCAGCATTTT
TRBV21-1	-	-	TRBJ2-2	CASSKGPGDSQLAGNTGELFF	TGTGCCAGCAGCAAAGGTCCCGGGGACAGTCAGCTAGCGGGGAACACCGGGGAGCTGTTTTTT
TRBV5-1	-	-	TRBJ1-2	CASSSGGTNYGYTF	TGCGCCAGCAGCTCCGGGGGCACTAACTATGGCTACACCTTC
TRBV11-3	-	-	TRBJ2-1	CASSLGRGTDTVDEQFF	TGTGCCAGCAGCTTAGGGAGAGGGACCGATACCGTGGATGAGCAGTTCTTC
TRBV29-1	-	TRBD2	TRBJ2-4	CSVETSGRNIQYF	TGCAGCGTTGAGACTAGCGGGAGAAACATTCAGTACTTC
TRBV9	-	TRBD1	TRBJ2-7	CASSQTGGNSYEQYF	TGTGCCAGCAGCCAGACAGGGGGGAACTCCTACGAGCAGTACTTC
TRBV7-6	-	-	TRBJ2-7	CASKETQAGYEQYF	TGTGCCAGCAAAGAGACACAAGCAGGGTACGAGCAGTACTTC
TRBV5-1	-	-	TRBJ1-2	CASSSSLGQTGYTF	TGCGCCAGCAGCTCGTCCCTCGGACAGACTGGCTACACCTTC
TRBV5-1	-	-	TRBJ1-4	CASSSGAFQANEKLFF	TGCGCCAGCAGCTCTGGGGCTTTTCAGGCTAATGAAAAACTGTTTTTT
TRBV5-6	-	-	TRBJ2-7	CASSLVIGINYEQYF	TGTGCCAGCAGCTTGGTTATTGGGATCAACTACGAGCAGTACTTC
TRBV6-5	-	-	TRBJ1-2	CASSYQGYGYTF	TGTGCCAGCAGTTACCAGGGGTATGGCTACACCTTC
TRBV4-1	once	-	TRBJ2-7	CASSPGGSYEQYF	TGCGCCAGCAGCCCCGGGGGCTCCTACGAGCAGTACTTC
TRBV4-2	medium-sized	-	TRBJ2-2	CASSQDGQNTGELFF	TGTGCCAGCAGCCAAGATGGACAGAACACCGGGGAGCTGTTTTTT
TRBV19	-	TRBD2	TRBJ2-1	CASSPGLAGVGEQFF	TGTGCCAGTAGCCCGGGACTAGCGGGAGTCGGGGAGCAGTTCTTC
TRBV23-1	-	TRBD1	TRBJ1-2	CASSQYGTGGKNGYTF	TGCGCCAGCAGTCAATATGGGACAGGGGGAAAGAATGGCTACACCTTC
TRBV6-6	-	-	TRBJ1-1	CASSSGYGYEAFF	TGTGCCAGCAGTTCCGGGTACGGGTATGAAGCTTTCTTT
TRBV11-2	-	TRBD2	TRBJ2-1	CASSSSRTSGYNEQFF	TGTGCCAGCAGCTCAAGCAGGACTAGCGGCTACAATGAGCAGTTCTTC
TRBV27	-	-	TRBJ2-7	CVSEPYGGAPYEQYF	TGTGTCAGCGAGCCATATGGGGGGGCCCCCTACGAGCAGTACTTC